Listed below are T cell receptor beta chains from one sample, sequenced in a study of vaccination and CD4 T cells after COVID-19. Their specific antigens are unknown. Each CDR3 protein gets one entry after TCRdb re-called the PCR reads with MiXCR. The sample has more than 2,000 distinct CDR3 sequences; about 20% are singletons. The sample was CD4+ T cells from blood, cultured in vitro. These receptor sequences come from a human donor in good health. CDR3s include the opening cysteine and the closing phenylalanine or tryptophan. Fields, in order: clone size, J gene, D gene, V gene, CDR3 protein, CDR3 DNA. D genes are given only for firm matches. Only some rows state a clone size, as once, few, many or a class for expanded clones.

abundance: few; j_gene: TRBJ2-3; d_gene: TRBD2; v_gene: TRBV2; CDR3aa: CASRRTSGRNTQYF; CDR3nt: TGTGCCAGCAGGCGGACTAGCGGGAGGAATACGCAGTATTTT
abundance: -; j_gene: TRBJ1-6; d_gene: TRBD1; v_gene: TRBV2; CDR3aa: CASIVQGVNSPLHF; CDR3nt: TGTGCCAGCATCGTACAGGGGGTTAATTCACCCCTCCACTTT
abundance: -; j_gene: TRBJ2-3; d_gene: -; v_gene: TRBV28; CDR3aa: CASSLGYRGGYTDTQYF; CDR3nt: TGTGCCAGCAGTTTAGGGTACAGGGGAGGGTACACAGATACGCAGTATTTT
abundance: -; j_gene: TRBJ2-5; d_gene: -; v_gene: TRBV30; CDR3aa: CAWSLYLGETQYF; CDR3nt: TGTGCCTGGAGTTTATACCTCGGGGAGACCCAGTACTTC
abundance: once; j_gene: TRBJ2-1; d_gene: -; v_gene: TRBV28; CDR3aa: CASSPDRSYNEQFF; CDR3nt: TGTGCCAGCAGTCCGGACAGATCCTACAATGAGCAGTTCTTC
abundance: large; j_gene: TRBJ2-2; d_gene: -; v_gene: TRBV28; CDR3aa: CASSSRGIGELFF; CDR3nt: TGTGCCAGCAGTTCCCGTGGTATAGGGGAGCTGTTTTTT
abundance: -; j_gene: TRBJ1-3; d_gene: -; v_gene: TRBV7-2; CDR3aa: CASSLRAWVAGARGNTIYF; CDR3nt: TGTGCCAGCAGCTTAAGGGCGTGGGTGGCGGGGGCGCGAGGAAACACCATATATTTT
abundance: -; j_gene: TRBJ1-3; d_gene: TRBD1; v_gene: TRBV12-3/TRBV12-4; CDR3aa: CASSFGGQGLDTIYF; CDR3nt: TGTGCCAGCAGTTTCGGCGGACAGGGATTGGACACCATATATTTT
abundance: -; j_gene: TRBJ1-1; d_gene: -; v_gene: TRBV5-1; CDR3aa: CASSTQGPTGGTEAFF; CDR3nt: TGCGCCAGCAGCACTCAGGGCCCAACGGGGGGCACTGAAGCTTTCTTT
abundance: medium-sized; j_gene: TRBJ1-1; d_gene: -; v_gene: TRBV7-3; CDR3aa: CASTPWKGRWTEAFF; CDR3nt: TGTGCCAGCACTCCTTGGAAGGGGCGGTGGACTGAAGCTTTCTTT
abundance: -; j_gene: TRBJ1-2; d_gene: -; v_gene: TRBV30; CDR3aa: CAWSVGRVYGYTF; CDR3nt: TGTGCCTGGAGTGTCGGCAGGGTCTATGGCTACACCTTC
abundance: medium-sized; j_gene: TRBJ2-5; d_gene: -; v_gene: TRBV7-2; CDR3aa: CASTFRGVETQYF; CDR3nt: TGTGCCAGCACTTTTCGCGGGGTAGAGACCCAGTACTTC
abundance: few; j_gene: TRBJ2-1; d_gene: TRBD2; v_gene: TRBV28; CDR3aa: CASSLGLAGTRGNEQFF; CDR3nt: TGTGCCAGCAGTCTCGGGCTAGCGGGCACCCGAGGAAATGAGCAGTTCTTC
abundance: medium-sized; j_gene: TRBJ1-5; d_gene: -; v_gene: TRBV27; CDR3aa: CASSLGMGGYQPQHF; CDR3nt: TGTGCCAGCAGTTTGGGCATGGGGGGATATCAGCCCCAGCATTTT
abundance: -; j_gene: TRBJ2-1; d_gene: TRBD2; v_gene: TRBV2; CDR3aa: CASSGTSGDYNEQFF; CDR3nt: TGTGCCAGCAGTGGTACTAGCGGGGATTACAATGAGCAGTTCTTC
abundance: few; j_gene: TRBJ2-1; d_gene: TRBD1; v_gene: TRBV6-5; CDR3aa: CASSYVSGTGPNEQFF; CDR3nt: TGTGCCAGCAGTTACGTGTCCGGGACAGGGCCCAATGAGCAGTTCTTC
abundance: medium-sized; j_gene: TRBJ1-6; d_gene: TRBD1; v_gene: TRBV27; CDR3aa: CASSDHDGPGTGGFYSPLHF; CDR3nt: TGTGCCAGCAGTGACCACGATGGGCCCGGGACAGGGGGCTTTTACTCACCCCTCCACTTT
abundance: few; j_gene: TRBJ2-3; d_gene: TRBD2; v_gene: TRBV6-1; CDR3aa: CASSFWGSGANADTQYF; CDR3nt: TGTGCCAGCTCATTTTGGGGGAGCGGGGCTAATGCGGATACGCAGTATTTT
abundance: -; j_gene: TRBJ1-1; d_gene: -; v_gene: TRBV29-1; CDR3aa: CSVRQGFNTEAFF; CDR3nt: TGCAGCGTTCGCCAGGGGTTTAACACTGAAGCTTTCTTT
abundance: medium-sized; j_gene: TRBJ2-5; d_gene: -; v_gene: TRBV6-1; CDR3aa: CASSEQPRTQETQYF; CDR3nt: TGTGCCAGCAGTGAGCAACCCCGGACCCAAGAGACCCAGTACTTC
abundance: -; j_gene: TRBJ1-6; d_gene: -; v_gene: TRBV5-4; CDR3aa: CASSLGSGGGTNSPLHF; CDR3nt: TGTGCCAGCAGCTTGGGTAGTGGAGGCGGGACTAATTCACCCCTCCACTTT
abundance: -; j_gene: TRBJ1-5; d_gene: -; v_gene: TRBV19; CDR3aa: CASSIRGGGRSNQPQHF; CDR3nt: TGTGCCAGTAGTATAAGAGGGGGGGGACGGAGCAATCAGCCCCAGCATTTT
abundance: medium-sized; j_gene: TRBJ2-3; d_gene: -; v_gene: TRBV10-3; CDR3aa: CATGGAPGDTQYF; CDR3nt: TGTGCCACCGGCGGGGCCCCGGGAGATACGCAGTATTTT